The rows below give T cell receptor beta chains drawn from one sample of a study of blood T cell repertoires in COVID-19. Clones were sequenced by immunoSEQ multiplex PCR, and TCRdb holds only the in-frame ones, with some missing. The table records some 290,000 clones, roughly 90% of them present only once. Sequencing used peripheral blood. The receptor source for this set is a woman under 40 with COVID-19, enrolled during active disease. The CDR3 runs from the conserved cysteine through the conserved F or W. The D gene is left open where the match is weak. Clone size is stated in some rows and not others, as once, few, many or a class when expanded.

size: NA; J: TRBJ1-5; D: TRBD1; V: TRBV25-1; length: 16; CDR3: CASSEDETGSNQPQHF; DNA: TGTGCCAGCAGTGAAGATGAGACAGGGAGCAATCAGCCCCAGCATTTT
size: once; J: TRBJ2-6; D: NA; V: TRBV9; length: 15; CDR3: CASSVDRAGANVLTF; DNA: TGTGCCAGCAGCGTAGACAGGGCTGGGGCCAACGTCCTGACTTTC
size: NA; J: TRBJ1-5; D: NA; V: TRBV6-5; length: 13; CDR3: CASRLGLHQPQHF; DNA: TGTGCCAGCAGATTGGGACTTCATCAGCCCCAGCATTTT
size: NA; J: TRBJ1-1; D: NA; V: TRBV5-1; length: 17; CDR3: CASSLGGSTLMNTEAFF; DNA: TGCGCCAGCAGCCTTGGGGGGTCTACTCTCATGAACACTGAAGCTTTCTTT
size: NA; J: TRBJ2-1; D: TRBD1; V: TRBV6-5; length: 16; CDR3: CASSYYGQGARNEQFF; DNA: TGTGCCAGCAGTTACTATGGACAGGGGGCGAGGAATGAGCAGTTCTTC
size: NA; J: TRBJ1-2; D: NA; V: TRBV19; length: 14; CDR3: CASSIGGTADGYTF; DNA: TGTGCCAGTAGTATAGGCGGGACGGCCGATGGCTACACCTTC
size: NA; J: TRBJ1-1; D: NA; V: TRBV25-1; length: 18; CDR3: CASSGALGTSTTNTEAFF; DNA: TGTGCCAGCAGTGGGGCCCTCGGGACTTCCACAACGAACACTGAAGCTTTCTTT
size: NA; J: TRBJ2-7; D: TRBD1; V: TRBV3-1/TRBV3-2; length: 16; CDR3: CASSQDRDRGSYEQYF; DNA: TGTGCCAGCAGCCAGGACCGGGACAGGGGATCCTACGAGCAGTACTTC
size: NA; J: TRBJ1-2; D: TRBD1; V: TRBV19; length: 14; CDR3: CASNPGQVYYGYTF; DNA: TGTGCCAGTAACCCGGGACAGGTGTACTATGGCTACACCTTC
size: NA; J: TRBJ1-2; D: NA; V: TRBV14; length: 17; CDR3: CASSQGPLSSGNIGYTF; DNA: TGTGCCAGCAGCCAAGGGCCCTTATCGTCAGGTAACATCGGCTACACCTTC
size: NA; J: TRBJ1-2; D: NA; V: TRBV19; length: 14; CDR3: CASSGTEGNYGYTF; DNA: TGTGCCAGTAGTGGAACGGAGGGCAACTATGGCTACACCTTC
size: NA; J: TRBJ2-1; D: NA; V: TRBV28; length: 16; CDR3: CASSFSGQGMYNEQFF; DNA: TGTGCCAGCAGTTTTTCGGGGCAGGGGATGTACAATGAGCAGTTCTTC
size: NA; J: TRBJ2-1; D: TRBD1; V: TRBV3-1/TRBV3-2; length: 13; CDR3: CASSYQGAVEQFF; DNA: TGTGCCAGCAGCTACCAGGGGGCGGTTGAGCAGTTCTTC
size: NA; J: TRBJ1-4; D: TRBD1; V: TRBV20-1; length: 15; CDR3: CSASISTGNNEKLFF; DNA: TGCAGTGCTAGTATATCGACAGGGAATAATGAAAAACTGTTTTTT
size: NA; J: TRBJ1-3; D: NA; V: TRBV9; length: 17; CDR3: CASSVVGGSSSGNTIYF; DNA: TGTGCCAGCAGCGTAGTCGGCGGCTCGAGCTCTGGAAACACCATATATTTT
size: NA; J: TRBJ2-1; D: NA; V: TRBV2; length: 14; CDR3: CASVGSGARGEQFF; DNA: TGTGCCAGCGTGGGGTCGGGAGCGAGGGGTGAGCAGTTCTTC
size: NA; J: TRBJ2-1; D: TRBD1; V: TRBV3-1/TRBV3-2; length: 16; CDR3: CASSQRGQGARNEQFF; DNA: TGTGCCAGCAGCCAACGTGGACAGGGGGCTCGGAATGAGCAGTTCTTC
size: NA; J: TRBJ1-6; D: NA; V: TRBV18; length: 14; CDR3: CASSPPGSTSPLHF; DNA: TGTGCCAGCTCACCACCGGGCAGTACCTCACCCCTCCACTTT
size: NA; J: TRBJ1-5; D: NA; V: TRBV28; length: 15; CDR3: CASSTEQVGDQPQHF; DNA: TGTGCCAGCAGCACGGAACAGGTTGGGGATCAGCCCCAGCATTTT
size: NA; J: TRBJ2-1; D: TRBD2; V: TRBV6-5; length: 15; CDR3: CASSRTGGVTDEQFF; DNA: TGTGCCAGCAGTCGAACGGGGGGGGTCACCGATGAGCAGTTCTTC
size: NA; J: TRBJ2-2; D: NA; V: TRBV10-2; length: 14; CDR3: CASRDIEVSGELFF; DNA: TGCGCCAGTCGGGACATAGAGGTCTCCGGGGAGCTGTTTTTT
size: NA; J: TRBJ1-6; D: TRBD1; V: TRBV5-1; length: 14; CDR3: CASSPGQSNSPLHF; DNA: TGCGCCAGCAGCCCGGGACAGTCCAATTCACCCCTCCACTTT
size: NA; J: TRBJ1-2; D: TRBD1; V: TRBV19; length: 14; CDR3: CASTPGTGVLGYTF; DNA: TGTGCCAGTACTCCCGGGACAGGGGTACTCGGCTACACCTTC
size: NA; J: TRBJ1-2; D: TRBD1; V: TRBV18; length: 14; CDR3: CASSPERTGIGYTF; DNA: TGTGCCAGCTCACCAGAAAGGACAGGGATTGGCTACACCTTC
size: NA; J: TRBJ1-1; D: NA; V: TRBV12-3/TRBV12-4; length: 13; CDR3: CASSGDQYTEAFF; DNA: TGTGCCAGCAGCGGGGATCAGTACACTGAAGCTTTCTTT
size: NA; J: TRBJ2-6; D: NA; V: TRBV5-1; length: 18; CDR3: CASSLYPTGPSGANVLTF; DNA: TGCGCCAGCAGCCTATACCCGACAGGACCCAGTGGGGCCAACGTCCTGACTTTC
size: NA; J: TRBJ1-5; D: NA; V: TRBV12-5; length: 17; CDR3: CASGLVVTGKGNQPQHF; DNA: TGTGCTAGTGGTTTGGTAGTCACGGGGAAAGGCAATCAGCCCCAGCATTTT
size: NA; J: TRBJ2-7; D: TRBD2; V: TRBV9; length: 15; CDR3: CASSGSGSVTYEQYF; DNA: TGTGCCAGCAGCGGAAGCGGGAGCGTAACCTACGAGCAGTACTTC
size: NA; J: TRBJ2-5; D: NA; V: TRBV18; length: 13; CDR3: CASSPGLQETQYF; DNA: TGTGCCAGCTCACCGGGACTCCAAGAGACCCAGTACTTC
size: NA; J: TRBJ1-1; D: TRBD1; V: TRBV11-2; length: 14; CDR3: CASSFGQGTTEAFF; DNA: TGTGCCAGCAGCTTCGGACAGGGGACCACTGAAGCTTTCTTT
size: NA; J: TRBJ2-3; D: NA; V: TRBV7-6; length: 13; CDR3: CASSLSRTDTQYF; DNA: TGTGCCAGCAGCTTATCTCGCACAGATACGCAGTATTTT
size: NA; J: TRBJ2-1; D: NA; V: TRBV10-3; length: 17; CDR3: CAISESWKAGGDNEQFF; DNA: TGTGCCATCAGTGAGTCTTGGAAGGCAGGCGGGGACAATGAGCAGTTCTTC
size: NA; J: TRBJ2-3; D: TRBD1; V: TRBV6-5; length: 14; CDR3: CASRPTGGSVTQYF; DNA: TGTGCCAGCAGGCCCACAGGGGGCTCGGTTACGCAGTATTTT
size: NA; J: TRBJ2-7; D: TRBD2; V: TRBV9; length: 14; CDR3: CASSVGLAGSEQYF; DNA: TGTGCCAGCAGCGTAGGACTAGCGGGCTCCGAGCAGTACTTC
size: NA; J: TRBJ2-3; D: NA; V: TRBV12-3/TRBV12-4; length: 11; CDR3: CASSYGNTQYF; DNA: TGTGCCAGCAGCTACGGGAATACGCAGTATTTT
size: NA; J: TRBJ2-5; D: TRBD1; V: TRBV5-1; length: 16; CDR3: CASSLAPRQGGETQYF; DNA: TGCGCCAGCAGCTTGGCCCCGAGACAGGGCGGAGAGACCCAGTACTTC
size: NA; J: TRBJ2-2; D: NA; V: TRBV27; length: 16; CDR3: CASSIDPRRTTGELFF; DNA: TGTGCCAGCAGTATTGACCCTCGGAGAACCACCGGGGAGCTGTTTTTT
size: NA; J: TRBJ2-7; D: NA; V: TRBV28; length: 18; CDR3: CASSLLRGSRARSYEQYF; DNA: TGTGCCAGCAGTTTATTGAGAGGGAGCCGCGCCCGCTCCTACGAGCAGTACTTC
size: NA; J: TRBJ2-5; D: TRBD2; V: TRBV27; length: 15; CDR3: CASSLDPSGRETQYF; DNA: TGTGCCAGCAGTCTCGACCCTAGCGGGAGAGAGACCCAGTACTTC
size: NA; J: TRBJ2-7; D: TRBD2; V: TRBV6-6; length: 15; CDR3: CASSSGTSVAYEQYF; DNA: TGTGCCAGCAGTTCCGGGACTAGCGTGGCCTACGAGCAGTACTTC
size: NA; J: TRBJ2-1; D: NA; V: TRBV3-1/TRBV3-2; length: 11; CDR3: CASSHEAGQFF; DNA: TGTGCCAGCAGCCATGAGGCGGGGCAGTTCTTC